Listed below are T cell receptor beta chains from one sample, sequenced in a study of blood T cell repertoires in COVID-19. The assay was immunoSEQ multiplex PCR, and TCRdb's table has in-frame clones only and misses some. This sample carries approximately 100,000 clones, over 80% of them seen once, and the ten largest clones take less than 1.5%. Sequencing input: peripheral blood. The receptors were gathered from a human donor in a cohort sampled during active COVID-19. CDR3s include the opening cysteine and the closing phenylalanine or tryptophan. D genes are given only for firm matches. Not every row has a clone size; where given, it reads once, few, many or a size class.

d_gene,j_gene,abundance,v_gene,CDR3aa,CDR3nt
TRBD2,TRBJ2-7,.,TRBV4-2,CASSQDIPSGGPYEQYF,TGTGCCAGCAGCCAAGATATCCCCAGCGGGGGTCCATACGAGCAGTACTTC
.,TRBJ2-7,.,TRBV2,CASTVDRRGSYEQYF,TGTGCCAGCACCGTGGACCGGAGGGGTTCCTACGAGCAGTACTTC
.,TRBJ2-5,.,TRBV10-3,CAISESRGGETQYF,TGTGCCATCAGTGAGTCAAGGGGAGGAGAGACCCAGTACTTC
.,TRBJ1-5,.,TRBV10-3,CAISDGGSSNQPQHF,TGTGCCATCAGTGACGGAGGATCTAGCAATCAGCCCCAGCATTTT
TRBD2,TRBJ2-1,once,TRBV4-2,CASSQDGRANEQFF,TGTGCCAGCAGCCAAGACGGGAGGGCCAATGAGCAGTTCTTC
.,TRBJ1-1,.,TRBV11-3,CASSINRNTEAFF,TGTGCCAGCAGCATCAACAGGAACACTGAAGCTTTCTTT
.,TRBJ2-1,.,TRBV2,CASIPRNRDMSNNEQFF,TGTGCCAGCATCCCCAGGAACCGCGACATGTCCAACAATGAGCAGTTCTTC
.,TRBJ1-1,.,TRBV20-1,CSASKGSIQNTEAFF,TGCAGTGCTAGTAAGGGGTCCATCCAGAACACTGAAGCTTTCTTT
TRBD2,TRBJ2-7,once,TRBV3-1/TRBV3-2,CASSQGTSGAYEQYF,TGTGCCAGCAGCCAAGGGACAAGCGGGGCCTACGAGCAGTACTTC
.,TRBJ1-1,.,TRBV5-1,CASSQAGSEAFF,TGCGCCAGCAGTCAAGCAGGGTCTGAAGCTTTCTTT
TRBD1,TRBJ2-7,.,TRBV5-1,CASSLGADVRDRSYEQYF,TGCGCCAGCAGCTTGGGGGCAGACGTCCGGGACAGGTCCTACGAGCAGTACTTC
.,TRBJ1-3,.,TRBV3-1/TRBV3-2,CASSQGGRTGNTIYF,TGTGCCAGCAGCCAAGGGGGGCGGACTGGAAACACCATATATTTT
.,TRBJ2-2,.,TRBV7-9,CASSLRDTGELFF,TGTGCCAGCAGCCTCCGCGACACCGGGGAGCTGTTTTTT
.,TRBJ2-7,.,TRBV2,CASSDQQVYSYEQYF,TGTGCCAGCAGTGACCAGCAGGTTTACTCCTACGAGCAGTACTTC
.,TRBJ2-3,few,TRBV6-5,CASSFRDAGDTQYF,TGTGCCAGCAGCTTCCGGGACGCGGGGGATACGCAGTATTTT